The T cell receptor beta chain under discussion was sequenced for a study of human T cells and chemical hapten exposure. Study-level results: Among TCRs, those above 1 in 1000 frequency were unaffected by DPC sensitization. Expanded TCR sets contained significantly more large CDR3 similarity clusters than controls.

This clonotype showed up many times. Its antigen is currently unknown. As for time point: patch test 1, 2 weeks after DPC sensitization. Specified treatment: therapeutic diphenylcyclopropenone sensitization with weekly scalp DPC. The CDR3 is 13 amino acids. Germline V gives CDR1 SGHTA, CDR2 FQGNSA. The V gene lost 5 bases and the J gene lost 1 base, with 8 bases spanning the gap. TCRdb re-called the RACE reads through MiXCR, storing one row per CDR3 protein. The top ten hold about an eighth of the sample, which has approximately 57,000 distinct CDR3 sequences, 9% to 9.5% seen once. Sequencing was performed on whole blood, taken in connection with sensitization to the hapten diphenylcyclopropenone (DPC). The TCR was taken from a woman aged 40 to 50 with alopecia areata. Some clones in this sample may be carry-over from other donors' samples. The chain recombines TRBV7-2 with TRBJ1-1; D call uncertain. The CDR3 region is CASSPNSNTEAFF. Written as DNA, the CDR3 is TGTGCCAGCAGCCCAAACTCGAACACTGAAGCTTTCTTT.